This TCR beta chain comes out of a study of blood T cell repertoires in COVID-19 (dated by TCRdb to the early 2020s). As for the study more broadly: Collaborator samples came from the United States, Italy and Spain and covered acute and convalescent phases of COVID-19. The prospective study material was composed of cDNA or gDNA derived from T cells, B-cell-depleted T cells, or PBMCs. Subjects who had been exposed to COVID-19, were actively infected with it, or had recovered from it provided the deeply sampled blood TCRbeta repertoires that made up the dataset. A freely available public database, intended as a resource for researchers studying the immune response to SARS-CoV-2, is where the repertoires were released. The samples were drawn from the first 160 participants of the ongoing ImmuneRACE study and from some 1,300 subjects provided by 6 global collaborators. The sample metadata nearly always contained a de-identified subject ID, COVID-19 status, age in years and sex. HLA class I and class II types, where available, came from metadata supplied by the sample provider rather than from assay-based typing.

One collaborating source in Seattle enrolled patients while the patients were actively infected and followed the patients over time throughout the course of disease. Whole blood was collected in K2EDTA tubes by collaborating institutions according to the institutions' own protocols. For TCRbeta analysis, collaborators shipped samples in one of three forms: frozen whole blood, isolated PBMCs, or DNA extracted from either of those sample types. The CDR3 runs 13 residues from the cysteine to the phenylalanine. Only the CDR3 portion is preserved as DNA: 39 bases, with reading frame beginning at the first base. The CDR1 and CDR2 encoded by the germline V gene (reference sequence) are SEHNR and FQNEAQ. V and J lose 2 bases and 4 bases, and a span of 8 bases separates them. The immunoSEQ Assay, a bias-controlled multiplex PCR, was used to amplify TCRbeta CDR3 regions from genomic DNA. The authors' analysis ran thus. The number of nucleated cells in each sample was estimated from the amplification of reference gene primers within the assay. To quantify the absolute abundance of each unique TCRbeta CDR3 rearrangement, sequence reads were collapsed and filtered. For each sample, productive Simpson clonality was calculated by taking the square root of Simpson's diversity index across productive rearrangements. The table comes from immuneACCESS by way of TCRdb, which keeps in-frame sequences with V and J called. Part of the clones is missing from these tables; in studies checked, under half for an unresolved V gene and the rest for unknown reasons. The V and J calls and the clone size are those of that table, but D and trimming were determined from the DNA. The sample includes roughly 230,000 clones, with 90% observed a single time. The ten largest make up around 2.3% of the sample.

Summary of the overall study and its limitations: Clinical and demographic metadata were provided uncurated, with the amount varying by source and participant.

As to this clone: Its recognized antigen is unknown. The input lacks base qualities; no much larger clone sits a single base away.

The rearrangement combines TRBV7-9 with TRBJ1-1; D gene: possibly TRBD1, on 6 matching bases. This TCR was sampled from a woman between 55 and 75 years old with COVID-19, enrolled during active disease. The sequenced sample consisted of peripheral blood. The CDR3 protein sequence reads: CASSLLRGTEAFF. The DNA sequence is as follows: TGTGCCAGCAGCTTACTCAGGGGCACTGAAGCTTTCTTT. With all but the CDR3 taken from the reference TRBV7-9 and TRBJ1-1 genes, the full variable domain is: DTGVSQNPRHKITKRGQNVTFRCDPISEHNRLYWYRQTLGQGPEFLTYFQNEAQLEKSRLLSDRFSAERPKGSFSTLEIQRTEQGDSAMYLCASSLLRGTEAFFGQGTRLTVV.